The T cell receptor beta chain under discussion was sequenced for a study of T cell responses to AZD1222 COVID-19 vaccine. Profiling relied on immunoSEQ multiplex PCR, and the TCRdb table lists in-frame clones only, not all of them. The repertoire holds over 130,000 clones, roughly 92% seen once, with under 4.5% in the top ten. The material sequenced was peripheral blood, taken 28 days after the second AZD1222 dose. The TCR was taken from an adult who received the AZD1222 COVID-19 vaccine.

Written as DNA, the CDR3 is TGTGCCACCAGGGGGAGCTCCTACGAGCAGTACTTC. Amino acids: CATRGSSYEQYF. The rearrangement joins TRBV6-5 to TRBJ2-7; 7 bases are shared with TRBD1. Trimming took 10 bases from V and 0 from J; bases not matched to a gene: 3. The CDR3 extends over 12 amino acids. Looked up from germline, CDR1 is MNHEY and CDR2 is SVGAGI.